The rows below give T cell receptor beta chains drawn from one sample of a study of cytomegalovirus exposure and HLA in healthy donors. The protocol was immunoSEQ multiplex PCR, while the TCRdb copy is restricted to in-frame clones and leaves out a portion. The sample carries about 160,000 clones, 80% recorded once. The source material was PBMCs. The receptors here all came from a man under 40 in good health and CMV-seronegative. CDR3s include the opening cysteine and the closing phenylalanine or tryptophan. A D gene is named only where the DNA matches it firmly. Some rows mark clone size as missing; the rest say once, few, many or name a class of expanded clone.

clone_size: .
v_call: TRBV13
j_call: TRBJ2-1
d_call: TRBD1
cdr3_nt: TGTGCCAGCAGCTTAGAGGGACAGGGCTACAATGAGCAGTTCTTC
cdr3_aa: CASSLEGQGYNEQFF

clone_size: .
v_call: TRBV7-2
j_call: TRBJ2-2
d_call: TRBD1
cdr3_nt: TGTGCCAGCAGAATGGGACAGCGGAACACCGGGGAGCTGTTTTTT
cdr3_aa: CASRMGQRNTGELFF

clone_size: .
v_call: TRBV4-3
j_call: TRBJ2-2
d_call: .
cdr3_nt: TGCGCCAGCAGCCGCCTGGGACAAGGAACCGGGGAGCTGTTTTTT
cdr3_aa: CASSRLGQGTGELFF

clone_size: .
v_call: TRBV7-9
j_call: TRBJ1-2
d_call: .
cdr3_nt: TGTGCCAGCAGCCAAATTCCCTGGAGCAGGGATAACTATGGCTACACCTTC
cdr3_aa: CASSQIPWSRDNYGYTF

clone_size: .
v_call: TRBV11-2
j_call: TRBJ2-1
d_call: TRBD2
cdr3_nt: TGTGCCAGCAGCTTACGGGTAGGGCTAGCGGGAGATGAGCAGTTCTTC
cdr3_aa: CASSLRVGLAGDEQFF

clone_size: .
v_call: TRBV28
j_call: TRBJ1-5
d_call: .
cdr3_nt: TGTGCCAGCAGTTTTCCGCAGGACAATCAGCCCCAGCATTTT
cdr3_aa: CASSFPQDNQPQHF

clone_size: .
v_call: TRBV27
j_call: TRBJ1-2
d_call: .
cdr3_nt: TGTGCCAGCAGTAAACGACAGCCCGCTAACTATGGCTACACCTTC
cdr3_aa: CASSKRQPANYGYTF

clone_size: .
v_call: TRBV11-2
j_call: TRBJ2-6
d_call: TRBD2
cdr3_nt: TGTGCCAGCAGCTTGGCTAGCGGCCGCTCTGGGGCCAACGTCCTGACTTTC
cdr3_aa: CASSLASGRSGANVLTF

clone_size: .
v_call: TRBV6-4
j_call: TRBJ1-2
d_call: TRBD1
cdr3_nt: TGTGCCAGCAGTGATTGGAGACAGGGCCTCTATGGCTACACCTTC
cdr3_aa: CASSDWRQGLYGYTF

clone_size: .
v_call: TRBV4-1
j_call: TRBJ1-1
d_call: TRBD1
cdr3_nt: TGCGCCAGCAGCCAAGATTGGGCCCGGGACAGCATGAACACTGAAGCTTTCTTT
cdr3_aa: CASSQDWARDSMNTEAFF

clone_size: .
v_call: TRBV30
j_call: TRBJ2-2
d_call: .
cdr3_nt: TGTGCCTGGACTCAGGGAAACGGGGAGCTGTTTTTT
cdr3_aa: CAWTQGNGELFF

clone_size: .
v_call: TRBV15
j_call: TRBJ1-1
d_call: .
cdr3_nt: TGTGCCACCAGCAAAAAAACACGAGGCACTGAAGCTTTCTTT
cdr3_aa: CATSKKTRGTEAFF

clone_size: .
v_call: TRBV4-3
j_call: TRBJ1-5
d_call: TRBD1
cdr3_nt: TGCGCCAGCAGCCAAGATCAAGGGGGCGTTCAGCCCCAGCATTTT
cdr3_aa: CASSQDQGGVQPQHF

clone_size: .
v_call: TRBV2
j_call: TRBJ2-2
d_call: .
cdr3_nt: TGTGCCAGCAGTGGGCTGGCCGGGGAGCTGTTTTTT
cdr3_aa: CASSGLAGELFF

clone_size: .
v_call: TRBV30
j_call: TRBJ2-3
d_call: .
cdr3_nt: TGTGCCTGGAGTGTAAAGGATAGCAGCACAGATACGCAGTATTTT
cdr3_aa: CAWSVKDSSTDTQYF

clone_size: .
v_call: TRBV7-2
j_call: TRBJ1-2
d_call: TRBD1
cdr3_nt: TGTGCCAGCAGCCTGACAGGGTCGGATGGCTACACCTTC
cdr3_aa: CASSLTGSDGYTF

clone_size: .
v_call: TRBV19
j_call: TRBJ2-7
d_call: TRBD1
cdr3_nt: TGTGCCAGTAGAGGACAGGGGACACCATTCTCCTACGAGCAGTACTTC
cdr3_aa: CASRGQGTPFSYEQYF

clone_size: .
v_call: TRBV21-1
j_call: TRBJ2-4
d_call: .
cdr3_nt: TGTGCCAGCATGACCGGGACAGGCAGCAGGGGGGTCGTTCAGTACTTC
cdr3_aa: CASMTGTGSRGVVQYF

clone_size: once
v_call: TRBV30
j_call: TRBJ2-7
d_call: .
cdr3_nt: TGTGCCTGGAGCGATTCTAGGGGGTCGAAGTACTTC
cdr3_aa: CAWSDSRGSKYF

clone_size: few
v_call: TRBV9
j_call: TRBJ2-7
d_call: TRBD2
cdr3_nt: TGTGCCAGCAGCGTTAGCGGGATCCCAATCTACGAGCAGTACTTC
cdr3_aa: CASSVSGIPIYEQYF

clone_size: .
v_call: TRBV28
j_call: TRBJ1-2
d_call: .
cdr3_nt: TGTGCCAGCAGTTTGTTCGTCAGGCACTATGGCTACACCTTC
cdr3_aa: CASSLFVRHYGYTF

clone_size: .
v_call: TRBV2
j_call: TRBJ2-7
d_call: .
cdr3_nt: TGTGCCAGCAGCCCTCACGCTAGCGCAGTCGACGAGCAGTACTTC
cdr3_aa: CASSPHASAVDEQYF

clone_size: .
v_call: TRBV29-1
j_call: TRBJ2-1
d_call: TRBD2
cdr3_nt: TGCAGCACCCGAACTAGCGGGGGGGCGGGTTCTATTGATGAGCAGTTCTTC
cdr3_aa: CSTRTSGGAGSIDEQFF

clone_size: .
v_call: TRBV7-7
j_call: TRBJ2-5
d_call: .
cdr3_nt: TGTGCTAGCAGCTTAGCTCCGGTGGAGGAGACCCAGTACTTC
cdr3_aa: CASSLAPVEETQYF

clone_size: .
v_call: TRBV5-4
j_call: TRBJ2-3
d_call: TRBD1
cdr3_nt: TGTGCCAGCAGCCCCGGACAGGGGGCTTCTTATACGCAGTATTTT
cdr3_aa: CASSPGQGASYTQYF

clone_size: .
v_call: TRBV5-4
j_call: TRBJ2-5
d_call: TRBD2
cdr3_nt: TGTGCCAGCAGCCTAGCGGGGGTGGGTGGAGAGACCCAGTACTTC
cdr3_aa: CASSLAGVGGETQYF

clone_size: .
v_call: TRBV18
j_call: TRBJ2-4
d_call: .
cdr3_nt: TGTGCCAGCTCACAAACAGGGATCGGTTCATGGGACATTCAGTACTTC
cdr3_aa: CASSQTGIGSWDIQYF

clone_size: .
v_call: TRBV11-2
j_call: TRBJ2-7
d_call: TRBD1
cdr3_nt: TGTGCCAGCAGCTTAGGCACAGGGGGCGCGAACGAGCAGTACTTC
cdr3_aa: CASSLGTGGANEQYF

clone_size: .
v_call: TRBV6-5
j_call: TRBJ1-6
d_call: TRBD1
cdr3_nt: TGTGCCAGCAGTTACCTCCGGGACAGGGGCAATTCACCCCTCCACTTT
cdr3_aa: CASSYLRDRGNSPLHF

clone_size: .
v_call: TRBV7-9
j_call: TRBJ1-1
d_call: TRBD1
cdr3_nt: TGTGCCAGCAGCTTTCGGGACAGACAGAACACTGAAGCTTTCTTT
cdr3_aa: CASSFRDRQNTEAFF

clone_size: .
v_call: TRBV4-3
j_call: TRBJ1-2
d_call: .
cdr3_nt: TGCGCCAGCAGCCAAGAACTGAAAGAAAACTATGGCTACACCTTC
cdr3_aa: CASSQELKENYGYTF

clone_size: .
v_call: TRBV19
j_call: TRBJ1-2
d_call: TRBD1
cdr3_nt: TGTGCCAGTAGCGCCGGGACAGGGGGGTATGGCTACACCTTC
cdr3_aa: CASSAGTGGYGYTF